The rows below give T cell receptor beta chains drawn from one sample of a study of Graves' ophthalmopathy and Graves' hyperthyroidism. TCRdb reprocessed the multiplex PCR reads via MiXCR and lists one record per CDR3 protein. The repertoire holds about 550,000 distinct CDR3 sequences, with roughly 39% as singletons. Sequences were obtained from peripheral blood or thyroid tissue (not recorded which). These receptors were collected from an adult man with Graves' hyperthyroidism. Each CDR3 is given with its conserved first and last residue. A D gene is named only where the DNA matches it firmly. A row's size may be missing; if present it is once, few, many or a size class.

>TRBV5-5|NA|NA|TRBJ1-6
CASSPRPGFSPLHF
TGTGCCAGCAGCCCGCGACCCGGGTTTTCACCCCTCCACTTT
>TRBV27|many|TRBD1|TRBJ1-2
CASSTRDSYSRGYTF
TGTGCCAGCAGTACTCGGGACAGTTATTCTCGTGGCTACACCTTC
>TRBV6-1|NA|TRBD1|TRBJ1-2
CASSPWGQGVFDYGYTF
TGTGCCAGCAGCCCCTGGGGACAGGGGGTATTCGACTATGGCTACACCTTC
>TRBV19|NA|NA|TRBJ2-7
CASSIRPRGANEQYF
TGTGCCAGTAGTATTCGACCCCGTGGGGCCAATGAGCAGTACTTC
>TRBV11-2|NA|TRBD1|TRBJ2-7
CASSVDRGLTYEQYF
TGTGCCAGCAGCGTTGACAGGGGTCTAACCTACGAGCAGTACTTC
>TRBV19|few|NA|TRBJ2-7
CASKEGPAGNEQYF
TGTGCCAGTAAGGAGGGACCGGCAGGTAACGAGCAGTACTTC
>TRBV7-9|NA|TRBD1|TRBJ2-2
CASSLDSGTGFGDTGELFF
TGTGCCAGCAGCTTGGACTCCGGGACAGGTTTTGGGGACACCGGGGAGCTGTTTTTT
>TRBV10-3|NA|TRBD1|TRBJ2-2
CASSHGTGKAGELFF
TGTGCCAGCAGCCACGGGACAGGAAAGGCCGGGGAGCTGTTTTTT
>TRBV6-6|many|NA|TRBJ1-6
CASSSGRESSPLHF
TGTGCCAGCAGTTCCGGCAGGGAGAGTTCACCCCTCCACTTT
>TRBV5-6|NA|TRBD2|TRBJ2-5
CASSWKAGTKETQYF
TGTGCCAGCAGCTGGAAGGCAGGGACTAAAGAGACCCAGTACTTC
>TRBV29-1|NA|TRBD1|TRBJ1-2
CSSYSWDSSNGYTF
TGCAGCAGTTACTCATGGGACAGTAGCAATGGCTACACCTTC
>TRBV24-1|NA|NA|TRBJ1-2
CATSDGQTNHYGYTF
TGTGCCACCAGTGACGGACAGACTAACCACTATGGCTACACCTTC
>TRBV11-2|few|NA|TRBJ1-4
CASSLGESSNEKLFF
TGTGCCAGCAGCCTAGGGGAATCTTCTAATGAAAAACTGTTTTTT
>TRBV19|many|TRBD1|TRBJ1-4
CASSTPGGSANEKLFF
TGTGCCAGTAGTACTCCAGGGGGTTCGGCTAATGAAAAACTGTTTTTT
>TRBV14|few|TRBD1|TRBJ1-1
CASKSDRGQGITEAFF
TGTGCCAGTAAGTCCGACCGGGGACAGGGTATCACTGAAGCTTTCTTT
>TRBV7-9|NA|TRBD1|TRBJ1-2
CASSSQGPGYTF
TGTGCCAGCAGCTCACAGGGGCCCGGCTACACCTTC
>TRBV13|NA|TRBD2|TRBJ2-3
CASSYSGETSTDTQYF
TGTGCCAGCAGCTATAGCGGGGAGACTAGCACAGATACGCAGTATTTT
>TRBV2|NA|NA|TRBJ2-5
CASSQTPGVGETQYF
TGTGCCAGCAGCCAGACGCCTGGAGTAGGAGAGACCCAGTACTTC
>TRBV9|NA|NA|TRBJ2-6
CASSVEGANVLTF
TGTGCCAGCAGCGTAGAGGGGGCCAACGTCCTGACTTTC
>TRBV5-1|many|NA|TRBJ1-5
CASSLGSGGSNQPQHF
TGCGCCAGCAGCTTGGGCAGCGGGGGTAGCAATCAGCCCCAGCATTTT
>TRBV5-1|once|TRBD1|TRBJ2-3
CASIRTGAMVDTQYF
TGCGCCAGCATCCGGACAGGGGCGATGGTAGATACGCAGTATTTT
>TRBV19|many|NA|TRBJ1-1
CASSRTEGLTEAFF
TGTGCCAGTAGTAGGACAGAAGGATTAACTGAAGCTTTCTTT
>TRBV7-6|many|NA|TRBJ2-7
CASSSGLHYEQYF
TGTGCCAGCAGCTCCGGACTACACTACGAGCAGTACTTC
>TRBV29-1|NA|NA|TRBJ2-3
CSVVPPAGHTDTQYF
TGCAGCGTTGTGCCTCCGGCGGGACACACAGATACGCAGTATTTT
>TRBV3-1|NA|TRBD2|TRBJ2-6
CASSQWPAGRYPGANVLTF
TGTGCCAGCAGCCAATGGCCAGCGGGAAGATATCCTGGGGCCAACGTCCTGACTTTC
>TRBV29-1|NA|NA|TRBJ1-2
CSGTMTDENYGYTF
TGCAGCGGGACAATGACAGACGAAAACTATGGCTACACCTTC
>TRBV29-1|few|TRBD2|TRBJ2-3
CSATSGGVGTQYF
TGCAGCGCTACGAGCGGGGGGGTGGGTACGCAGTATTTT
>TRBV6-5|NA|NA|TRBJ2-5
CASSYSLPGETQYF
TGTGCCAGCAGTTACTCTCTTCCAGGGGAGACCCAGTACTTC
>TRBV20-1|many|TRBD1|TRBJ2-5
CSARSSEVGRGQETQYF
TGCAGTGCTAGATCCTCCGAGGTGGGCAGGGGGCAGGAGACCCAGTACTTC
>TRBV20-1|many|TRBD2|TRBJ2-7
CSARDTSGISEQYF
TGCAGTGCTAGAGATACTAGCGGGATTAGCGAGCAGTACTTC
>TRBV9|NA|NA|TRBJ1-3
CASSVEGNRAGNTIYF
TGTGCCAGCAGCGTAGAGGGGAATAGAGCGGGAAACACCATATATTTT
>TRBV18|NA|NA|TRBJ1-5
CASSYQGEAQHF
TGTGCCAGCTCATACCAAGGGGAAGCCCAGCATTTT
>TRBV6-1|many|NA|TRBJ2-7
CASSEGFSTYEQYF
TGTGCCAGCAGTGAAGGATTCAGCACCTACGAGCAGTACTTC
>TRBV6-5|NA|TRBD2|TRBJ2-1
CASMELAGGHDEQFF
TGTGCCAGCATGGAGCTAGCGGGGGGGCACGATGAGCAGTTCTTC
>TRBV20-1|many|NA|TRBJ1-5
CSASIGDYYQPQHF
TGCAGTGCTAGTATAGGGGATTATTATCAGCCCCAGCATTTT
>TRBV29-1|NA|NA|TRBJ2-2
CSKTGELFF
TGCAGCAAAACCGGGGAGCTGTTTTTT
>TRBV25-1|NA|NA|TRBJ1-6
CASSEGLGDHSYNSPLHF
TGTGCCAGCAGTGAAGGTTTAGGGGATCACTCCTATAATTCACCCCTCCACTTT
>TRBV12-3/TRBV12-4|few|NA|TRBJ2-7
CASSFLSTGSISEQYF
TGTGCCAGCAGTTTTCTCTCTACAGGGAGCATTAGCGAGCAGTACTTC
>TRBV30|NA|NA|TRBJ2-7
CAWSVCWPERACEQYF
TGTGCCTGGAGTGTATGTTGGCCGGAACGTGCCTGCGAGCAGTACTTC
>TRBV9|NA|NA|TRBJ1-1
CASSVEGKATEAFF
TGTGCCAGCAGCGTAGAGGGGAAGGCGACTGAAGCTTTCTTT
>TRBV6-5|many|NA|TRBJ2-7
CASSPTGPYEQYF
TGTGCCAGCAGCCCGACTGGTCCGTACGAGCAGTACTTC
>TRBV5-1|NA|NA|TRBJ1-1
CASSSWASMNTEAFF
TGCGCCAGCAGCTCCTGGGCTTCCATGAACACTGAAGCTTTCTTT
>TRBV29-1|NA|TRBD1|TRBJ1-5
CSVQGGDSWPQHF
TGCAGCGTTCAGGGGGGGGACTCATGGCCCCAGCATTTT
>TRBV20-1|few|TRBD2|TRBJ2-2
CSALYPGGTGELFF
TGCAGTGCTCTCTACCCGGGGGGCACCGGGGAGCTGTTTTTT
>TRBV12-3/TRBV12-4|few|TRBD2|TRBJ2-2
CASSLLAGIAGELFF
TGTGCCAGCAGCCTTCTAGCGGGAATCGCCGGGGAGCTGTTTTTT
>TRBV7-7|NA|TRBD1|TRBJ2-3
CASSSTGLDTQYF
TGTGCTAGCAGTTCGACAGGGTTGGATACGCAGTATTTT
>TRBV12-3/TRBV12-4|many|NA|TRBJ1-6
CASSLRGGFSSPLHF
TGTGCCAGCAGCCTCCGGGGGGGGTTTAGTTCACCCCTCCACTTT
>TRBV29-1|NA|NA|TRBJ1-3
CSFNFGNTIYF
TGCAGCTTCAATTTTGGAAACACCATATATTTT
>TRBV10-3|few|NA|TRBJ1-1
CAISESYGGEAFF
TGTGCCATCAGTGAGAGTTATGGGGGTGAAGCTTTCTTT
>TRBV12-3/TRBV12-4|NA|TRBD2|TRBJ2-7
CASSHRSRGAYEQYF
TGTGCCAGCAGCCATCGGAGTCGGGGGGCCTACGAGCAGTACTTC
>TRBV7-9|NA|NA|TRBJ2-7
CASSRDYYEQYF
TGTGCCAGCAGTCGAGACTACTACGAGCAGTACTTC
>TRBV5-1|NA|TRBD2|TRBJ2-2
CASGDGWGPTGELFF
TGTGCCAGCGGGGATGGGTGGGGCCCCACCGGGGAGCTGTTTTTT
>TRBV5-1|NA|NA|TRBJ1-6
CASSPDGLALHF
TGTGCCAGCAGCCCAGACGGATTAGCACTCCACTTT
>TRBV10-3|many|TRBD1|TRBJ2-7
CAISETSTGVYEQYF
TGTGCTATCAGTGAGACCTCGACAGGGGTGTACGAGCAGTACTTC